This entry is about one T cell receptor beta chain. The target antigen is unknown. Treatment specified: oral pan-JAK inhibitor, 5-10 mg twice daily. The germline gives CDR1 SQVTM, CDR2 ANQGSEA. This CDR3 contains 17 residues. The V end lost 2 bases, the J end lost 4 bases, and 21 bases lay between the germline ends. This record comes from a study of CD8+ T cells in alopecia areata. General study results and limits: On tofacitinib, scalp clonality and expanded CD8+ clones among top 100 fell significantly.

Following extraction, RNA underwent reverse transcription to cDNA, which served as the sequencing template. Repertoires were generated with immunoSEQ multiplex PCR, while TCRdb's copy carries only in-frame clones and drops some. The sample has roughly 220,000 clones; approximately 72% are singletons. This clonotype originated in a human donor with alopecia areata. The starting material was CD4+ T cells sorted from blood, obtained around week 44, from a patient treated with tofacitinib. V usage is TRBV29-1 and J usage is TRBJ2-1, with unresolved D. Written as DNA, the CDR3 is TGCAGCGTTGAATACGGCCCAGCCCCCCTGGGGTACAATGAGCAGTTCTTC. Protein: CSVEYGPAPLGYNEQFF.